This entry describes one TCR beta chain. Its antigen is unknown. The sample comes from a study of T cell responses to AZD1222 COVID-19 vaccine. Findings and caveats of the study: At baseline, just a handful of AZD1222 recipients tested seropositive. Vaccine-associated CD4 TCRs ranged over spike, dominating at 160-218 and 743-854. Unmutated regions of variants are reportedly targeted by nearly half of spike-specific TCRs. The donor group comprised mostly white British people and more females; the analysis possibly underestimated clonal diversity.

V lost 11 bases and J 1 base, leaving 11 bases between the germline ends. Germline V gives CDR1 LNHDA, CDR2 SQIVND (reference sequence). CDR3 length equals 13 residues. Profiling relied on immunoSEQ multiplex PCR, and the TCRdb table lists in-frame clones only, not all of them. The sample lists about 160,000 clones; roughly 87% were seen once. The sample consisted of peripheral blood, taken on day 0 of AZD1222 vaccination. The gene calls are TRBV19 and TRBJ2-2; no clear D gene. This TCR was recovered from an adult in good health. The CDR3 DNA follows: TGTGCCGGCAGACATCAGAACACCGGGGAGCTGTTTTTT. This codes for CAGRHQNTGELFF.